Presented here are 2 T cell receptor beta chains from one specimen sequenced in a study of cytomegalovirus exposure and HLA in healthy donors. Primers for the PCR totalled 60 Vbeta and 13 Jbeta. TCRdb keeps only in-frame clones here, not all; method: immunoSEQ multiplex PCR. This table holds about 89,000 clones, 85% found once. Sequencing was performed on PBMCs. The receptors were sampled from a man aged 35 to 55 in good health and CMV-seropositive.

This clone was counted between two and nine times. The V gene is TRBV19, the J gene TRBJ1-6; TRBD1 agrees at 7 bases. J lost 4 bases, V lost 6 bases, and 3 bases had no gene match. The length of the CDR3 is 14 residues. Germline V lookup: CDR1 LNHDA, CDR2 SQIVND (reference sequence). For the CDR3, the DNA is TGTGCCAGTAGAGAGGGACAGTATAATTCACCCCTCCACTTT. Protein: CASREGQYNSPLHF.

This clone was counted between two and nine times. This chain connects TRBV28 to TRBJ2-5; maybe TRBD2 (7 bases). The J call may not be correct, given that the DNA end is closer to TRBJ2-7. The V gene's germline CDR1 is MDHEN and CDR2 SYDVKM. This CDR3 region has 15 residues. The CDR3 DNA follows: TGTGCCAGCAGCAGGAGCGGCGGGGGCACCTACGAGCAGTACTTC. Translation gives CASSRSGGGTYEQYF.